Below, 7 T cell receptor beta chains from the same sample are listed, as sequenced in a study of blood T cell repertoires in COVID-19. Assay used: immunoSEQ multiplex PCR; TCRdb lists only in-frame clones, some missing. Of tens of thousands of clones in the sample, roughly 83% are singletons; the top ten hold 40% to 45%. Input material: peripheral blood. The source of these receptors is an elderly man with acute or convalescent COVID-19.

The V call is TRBV19, the J call TRBJ1-1; D gene ambiguous. Per germline, CDR1 LNHDA and CDR2 SQIVND (reference sequence). CDR3 length: 12 residues. With 6 bases removed from V and 0 bases from J, the gap between germline ends came to 5 bases. This CDR3 is CASSPMNTEAFF. The CDR3 DNA reads TGTGCCAGTAGCCCTATGAACACTGAAGCTTTCTTT.

This sequence joins TRBV7-8 and TRBJ2-7; 9 bases align to TRBD1. The trim removed 4 bases at V and 1 base at J, leaving 5 bases unmatched. The CDR3 has 15 residues. Germline-derived CDR1 and CDR2 are SGHVS and FQNEAQ. CDR3 DNA: TGTGCCAGCAGCTCACGGACAGGGGCTTCCTACGAGCAGTACTTC. Protein sequence: CASSSRTGASYEQYF.

The rearrangement joins TRBV2 to TRBJ2-5; D ambiguous. The CDR3 spans 11 residues. The V gene lost 7 bases and the J gene lost 4 bases, with 7 bases spanning the gap. Germline V gene lookup returns CDR1 SNHLY and CDR2 FYNNEI. The CDR3 DNA reads as TGTGCCAGCATCAGGCGAGAGACCCAGTACTTC. Translating gives CASIRRETQYF.

With respect to this clone: The junction shows a germline mismatch at one end, possibly a read error. The sample holds other DNA sequences that translate to the same CDR3. The chain employs TRBV5-4 and TRBJ1-4, with D possibly TRBD1 on 6 matching bases. Per the germline V gene, CDR1 is SGHNT and CDR2 is YYREEE (reference sequence). The CDR3 sequence is 15 residues long. The CDR3 region has the DNA TGTGCCAGCAGCTCGAGGGACACCCTTAATGAAAAACTATTTTTT. Residues: CASSSRDTLNEKLFF. Combining the CDR3 with reference TRBV5-4 and TRBJ1-4 gives the whole variable domain ETGVTQSPTHLIKTRGQQVTLRCSSQSGHNTVSWYQQALGQGPQFIFQYYREEENGRGNFPPRFSGLQFPNYSSELNVNALELDDSALYLCASSSRDTLNEKLFFGSGTQLSVL.

This rearrangement joins TRBV11-2 to TRBJ1-1, with TRBD1 matching 7 bases. V lost 2 bases, J lost 4 bases, and 4 bases stayed unmatched. CDR1 SGHAT and CDR2 FQNNGV come from the germline V gene. This CDR3 spans 14 amino acids. The CDR3 region has the DNA TGTGCCAGCAGCTTAACACAGGGGAGCACTGAAGCTTTCTTT. It translates to CASSLTQGSTEAFF.

V and J are TRBV7-3 and TRBJ2-1; tentative D call: TRBD1 (6 bases). This CDR3 has 14 residues. The germline gives CDR1 SGHTA, CDR2 FQGTGA. Trimming took 3 bases from V and 1 from J, leaving 7 bases between them. The CDR3 is CASSFGQSYNEQFF. The CDR3 nucleotides are TGTGCCAGCAGCTTCGGACAGTCCTACAATGAGCAGTTCTTC.

This sequence joins TRBV11-2 and TRBJ2-1; 12 bases match TRBD2. The V gene end was trimmed by 0 bases and the J gene end by 4 bases; junction bases not matched to a gene: 7. CDR1 is SGHAT, CDR2 FQNNGV, per germline. There are 18 residues in the CDR3. CDR3 bases: TGTGCCAGCAGCTTAGATCCCTGGCTAGCGGGGGGGTACAATGAGCAGTTCTTC. Its translation: CASSLDPWLAGGYNEQFF.